The T cell receptor beta chain under discussion was sequenced for a study of post-analysis software for immune sequencing data. Whole-study findings and limits: Included in a set of roughly five TRBV segments more frequent in patients than controls were TRBV5-6, TRBV5-1 and TRBV20-1. When compared against controls, multiple sclerosis patients showed significantly lower normalized Chao1 diversity.

About this clonotype itself: Its antigen remains unidentified.

The CDR3 extends over 19 amino acids. CDR1 is SSHAT, CDR2 FNYEAQ, per germline (reference sequence). V dropped 5 bases and J dropped 5 bases, with 30 bases sitting between them. Sequencing libraries made from TCR beta cDNA carried unique molecular identifiers. The source material, about 0.85 to 11 million T cells, gave rise to 400,000 to 600,000 cDNA molecules. TCRdb passed the PCR reads through MiXCR, listing each CDR3 protein once. The sample has 740,000 or so distinct CDR3 sequences, roughly 50% seen once; the top ten hold approximately 4.5%. Input material: blood. The receptor was isolated from a girl aged 10-17 years with multiple sclerosis. The chain has TRBV7-7 and TRBJ2-5, with D perhaps being TRBD1 or TRBD2 (6 bases each). CDR3 loop: CASSPEAGWGAPAWETQYF. The CDR3 nucleotides are TGTGCCAGCAGCCCAGAGGCCGGTTGGGGGGCCCCGGCATGGGAGACCCAGTACTTC. Based on the CDR3 plus reference TRBV7-7 and TRBJ2-5, the full variable domain is GAGVSQSPRYKVTKRGQDVTLRCDPISSHATLYWYQQALGQGPEFLTYFNYEAQPDKSGLPSDRFSAERPEGSISTLTIQRTEQRDSAMYRCASSPEAGWGAPAWETQYFGPGTRLLVL.